The 11 T cell receptor beta chains below all came from one sample that was sequenced in a study of cytomegalovirus exposure and HLA in healthy donors. Researchers ran the PCR with 60 Vbeta and 13 Jbeta primers. The data were produced by immunoSEQ multiplex PCR, yet TCRdb's version contains in-frame clones alone and is incomplete. This sample has 100,000 to 150,000 clones, with about 10% found just once. What was sequenced was PBMCs. Every receptor here comes from a woman aged 18-35 years in good health and CMV-seropositive.

V and J are TRBV7-3 and TRBJ2-1, with TRBD1 matching over 12 bases. The CDR3 consists of 17 residues. Germline CDR1 reads SGHTA; CDR2 reads FQGTGA. The V segment lost 1 base and the J segment 9 bases; nucleotides outside the gene matches: 10. CDR3 in DNA: TGTGCCAGCAGCTTAAGACTACCGGGACAGGGGGCGCTTGAGCAGTTCTTC. Translating it yields CASSLRLPGQGALEQFF.

This clone has a handful of counts. V usage is TRBV19 and J usage is TRBJ1-1; D not resolved. The V end was cut by 5 bases, the J end by 0 bases, with 10 bases between. The germline CDR1 and CDR2 sequences are LNHDA and SQIVND (reference sequence). The CDR3 length is 14 residues. The CDR3 protein is CASSGRTMNTEAFF. CDR3 bases: TGTGCCAGTAGTGGGAGGACTATGAACACTGAAGCTTTCTTT.

The chain couples TRBV29-1 to TRBJ2-7, with 10 nucleotides matching TRBD1. CDR1 SQVTM and CDR2 ANQGSEA come from the germline V gene. The CDR3 has 14 amino acids. J was trimmed by 6 bases and V by 6 bases; bases with no gene match: 11. CDR3 in amino acids: CSVQRTGGRLEQYF. The CDR3, as DNA: TGCAGCGTCCAAAGGACAGGGGGTCGTCTCGAGCAGTACTTC.

The rearrangement uses TRBV2 and TRBJ2-7, with 9 bases fitting TRBD2. Trimming cost V 4 bases and J 4 bases; bases outside gene matches: 8. The CDR3 is made up of 15 amino acids. Germline CDR1 is SNHLY and CDR2 is FYNNEI. DNA for the CDR3: TGTGCCAGCAGTGCAATGGTAGCGGGAGATTACGAGCAGTACTTC. As protein: CASSAMVAGDYEQYF.

Only a few counts were recorded for this clone. The rearrangement joins TRBV11-3 to TRBJ2-1; D gene unclear. The CDR3 totals 14 residues. Per the germline V gene, CDR1 is SGHNT and CDR2 is YENEEA. With 7 bases removed from V and 4 bases from J, the gap between germline ends came to 14 bases. The CDR3 here is CASKKAKTYNEQFF. CDR3 DNA: TGTGCCAGCAAAAAGGCAAAGACATACAATGAGCAGTTCTTC.

This chain uses TRBV11-2 with TRBJ2-5, with 8 bases aligning to TRBD1. J lost 4 bases, V lost 2 bases, and 6 bases had no gene match. CDR3 length equals 15 residues. Per germline, CDR1 SGHAT and CDR2 FQNNGV. The chain's CDR3 is CASSLFQGAGETQYF. The CDR3 DNA sequence: TGTGCCAGCAGCTTATTCCAGGGGGCGGGAGAGACCCAGTACTTC.

The chain links TRBV2 to TRBJ1-1; the D gene is possibly TRBD1 (5 bases). Trimming shortened V by 2 bases and J by 8 bases, and 9 bases separated the two germline ends. The CDR3 sequence is 12 residues long. CDR1 is SNHLY and CDR2 is FYNNEI in the germline V gene. The CDR3 loop reads CASSELGVEAFF. Written as DNA, the CDR3 is TGTGCCAGCAGTGAATTAGGGGTGGAAGCTTTCTTT.

This clone has just a few counts. The rearrangement uses TRBV6-1 and TRBJ2-7, with TRBD1 matching 8 bases. This CDR3 is 14 amino acids long. Germline lookup yields CDR1 MNHNS and CDR2 SASEGT. V was clipped by 10 bases and J by 1 base; unmatched bases: 9. The CDR3 coding sequence is TGTGCCACCGAGCTCTACAGGGGGTCCTACGAGCAGTACTTC. It is translated as CATELYRGSYEQYF.

J is TRBJ1-1 and V is TRBV11-2; D is perhaps TRBD1 (6 bases). The V end was cut by 7 bases, the J end by 0 bases, with 18 bases between. Germline V gives CDR1 SGHAT, CDR2 FQNNGV. The CDR3 spans 16 residues. Here the CDR3 reads CASTLAVGQMNTEAFF. As DNA, the CDR3 is TGTGCCAGCACTCTAGCCGTTGGACAGATGAACACTGAAGCTTTCTTT.

This clone was observed a handful of times. The V gene is TRBV27, the J gene TRBJ1-2; TRBD1 agrees at 8 bases. This CDR3 has 12 amino acids. Germline CDR1 reads MNHEY; CDR2 reads SMNVEV (reference sequence). Losses at the gene ends were 6 bases for V and 8 bases for J; bases not matched to a gene: 5. CDR3 region: CASRQGALGYTF. CDR3 coding DNA: TGTGCCAGCAGGCAGGGGGCGCTGGGCTACACCTTC.

Comments on this clone: Relative to the germline gene, one junction end is altered; a read error may explain this. The V and J genes are TRBV4-1 and TRBJ2-1, with a weak D call TRBD2 (6 bases). The germline V gene has CDR1 MGHRA and CDR2 YSYEKL. The CDR3 is made up of 16 amino acids. The CDR3 loop is CASSQWVGTSSNEQFF. CDR3 sequence (DNA): TGCGCCAGCAGCCAATGGGTAGGGACTTCCTCCAATGAGCAGTTCTTC.